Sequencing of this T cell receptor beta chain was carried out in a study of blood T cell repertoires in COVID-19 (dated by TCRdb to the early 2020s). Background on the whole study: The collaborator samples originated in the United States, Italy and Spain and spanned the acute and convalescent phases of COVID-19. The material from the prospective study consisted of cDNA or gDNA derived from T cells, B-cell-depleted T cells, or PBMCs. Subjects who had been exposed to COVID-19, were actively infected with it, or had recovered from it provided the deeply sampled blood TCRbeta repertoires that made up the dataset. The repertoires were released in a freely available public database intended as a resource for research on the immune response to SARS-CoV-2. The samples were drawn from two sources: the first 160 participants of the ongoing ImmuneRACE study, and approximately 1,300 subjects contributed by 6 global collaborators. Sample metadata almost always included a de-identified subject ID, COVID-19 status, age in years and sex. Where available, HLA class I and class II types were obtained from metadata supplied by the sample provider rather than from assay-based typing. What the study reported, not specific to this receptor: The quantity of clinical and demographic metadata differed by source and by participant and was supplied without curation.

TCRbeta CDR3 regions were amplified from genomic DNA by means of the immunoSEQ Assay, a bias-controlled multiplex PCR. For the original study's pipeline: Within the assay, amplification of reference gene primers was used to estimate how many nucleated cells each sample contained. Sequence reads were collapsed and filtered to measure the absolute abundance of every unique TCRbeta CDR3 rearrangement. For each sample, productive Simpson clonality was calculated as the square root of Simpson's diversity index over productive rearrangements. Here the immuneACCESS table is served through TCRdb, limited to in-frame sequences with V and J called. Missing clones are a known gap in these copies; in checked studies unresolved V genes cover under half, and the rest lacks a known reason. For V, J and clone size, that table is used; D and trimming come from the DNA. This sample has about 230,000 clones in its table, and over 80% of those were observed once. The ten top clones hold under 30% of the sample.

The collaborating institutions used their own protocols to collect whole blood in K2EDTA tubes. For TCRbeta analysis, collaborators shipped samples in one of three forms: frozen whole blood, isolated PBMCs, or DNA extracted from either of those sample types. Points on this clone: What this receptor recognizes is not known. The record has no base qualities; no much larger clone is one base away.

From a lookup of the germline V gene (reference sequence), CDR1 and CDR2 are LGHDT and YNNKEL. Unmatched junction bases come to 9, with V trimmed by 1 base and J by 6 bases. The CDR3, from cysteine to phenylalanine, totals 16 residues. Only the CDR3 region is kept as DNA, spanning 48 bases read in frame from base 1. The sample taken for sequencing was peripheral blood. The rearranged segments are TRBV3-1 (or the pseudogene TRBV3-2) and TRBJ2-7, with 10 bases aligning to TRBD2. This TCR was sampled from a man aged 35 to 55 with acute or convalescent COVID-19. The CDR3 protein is CASSQGGPSGRTEQYF. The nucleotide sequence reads TGTGCCAGCAGCCAAGGGGGGCCTAGCGGGAGAACCGAGCAGTACTTC.